This T cell receptor (beta chain) was found in a study of cytomegalovirus exposure and HLA in healthy donors. Findings of the study overall: Researchers had no immune exposure information except CMV serostatus available. The productive fraction for most TCR beta V segments was about 87% or about 30% in an earlier analysis. The authors enumerated over 150 TCR beta chains as linked to cytomegalovirus. Analysis was carried out at a later point, and it linked a missense DCLRE1C variant to TCR beta V- and J-gene trimming.

On this clone itself: The antigen remains undetermined.

Germline V lookup: CDR1 SGHTA, CDR2 FQGTGA. The V segment lost 6 bases and the J segment 5 bases; nucleotides outside the gene matches: 8. The length of the CDR3 is 14 residues. The primer mix had 60 Vbeta and 13 Jbeta primers. Assay: immunoSEQ multiplex PCR; the TCRdb copy retains only in-frame clones and omits some. The data hold fewer than 200,000 clones, with about 63% observed a single time. The J gene is TRBJ2-5, the V gene TRBV7-3; 8 bases are shared with TRBD1. The sequence was collected from a woman aged 35 to 49 in good health and CMV-seropositive. Sequencing input: PBMCs. The CDR3 DNA sequence: TGTGCCAGCAGTCCAGGGGGCGCGAGGGAGACCCAGTACTTC. It codes for CASSPGGARETQYF.